Listed below are T cell receptor beta chains from one sample, sequenced in a study of blood T cell repertoires in COVID-19. Assay used: immunoSEQ multiplex PCR; TCRdb lists only in-frame clones, some missing. The top ten clones hold roughly 1.3% of a sample with under 350,000 clones, more than 85% of them seen once. Specimen: peripheral blood. These receptors were collected from an older man with acute or convalescent COVID-19. The CDR3 runs from the conserved cysteine through the conserved F or W. A row's size may be missing; if present it is once, few, many or a size class.

cdr3_length clone_size v_call cdr3_aa
13 NA TRBV10-3 CAISASIEDTQYF
14 NA TRBV30 CACSGGQVTGELFF
13 once TRBV30 CACPIGNSAEQYF
15 NA TRBV3-1/TRBV3-2 CASSQVGRGNSPLHF
16 NA TRBV13 CASSAPLDRLPYEQYF
14 few TRBV7-3 CASSSLAGGDTQYF
15 NA TRBV28 CASSLQGPYNSPLHF
14 NA TRBV4-1 CASSRGQGDYEQYF
13 NA TRBV5-1 CASSLTVQETQYF
15 once TRBV10-3 CAIRTGTSGTGELFF
12 NA TRBV7-9 CASSQNQGGYTF
13 NA TRBV4-1 CASSQGGIGELFF
14 NA TRBV5-1 CASSLSTGYEKLFF
14 NA TRBV28 CASQGTSGRYEQYF
12 NA TRBV28 CASFSRNSPLHF
14 NA TRBV5-6 CASSLAGFNEKLFF
16 NA TRBV3-1/TRBV3-2 CASSQPGHRTTGELFF
17 few TRBV11-2 CASSLVGPGLGRSEQYF
12 NA TRBV30 CAWSALLTEAFF
15 few TRBV19 CASNRAGDSNQPQHF
16 NA TRBV4-2 CASSQEGGARDYGYTF
16 NA TRBV5-1 CASSDVGGSNTGELFF
14 few TRBV6-5 CASSPGGVRYGYTF
16 NA TRBV11-2 CASSKLAGGSTDTQYF
16 NA TRBV7-2 CASSPRLAKNTGELFF
18 NA TRBV9 CASSAILPGGGWDTEAFF
15 once TRBV19 CASSRTSGGTDTQYF
14 few TRBV5-6 CASSFGQFNYGYTF
16 NA TRBV4-3 CASSQDRGGMTDTQYF
14 once TRBV5-4 CAVLSSGRYNEQFF
15 NA TRBV28 CASSFSGQGNQPQHF
11 NA TRBV12-3/TRBV12-4 CAAQGTGELFF
16 once TRBV4-1 CASSQDPGSWVNEQFF
13 NA TRBV5-4 CASSPRGRYEQYF
15 NA TRBV28 CASSLRTPNTGELFF
12 NA TRBV30 CAWRQVEGTQYF
12 NA TRBV5-4 CASSRDVETQYF
16 NA TRBV5-1 CASSLEGRAVQETQYF
15 NA TRBV2 CASRDWDGSNYGYTF
12 NA TRBV12-3/TRBV12-4 CASSMRDTEAFF
16 NA TRBV19 CASSMRSRADQETQYF
18 NA TRBV3-1/TRBV3-2 CASSLPPVGGSYNTEAFF
17 NA TRBV5-1 CASSLAGTGGLGNTIYF
14 once TRBV7-9 CASSSSNGDQPQHF
15 NA TRBV10-3 CAIRETDAGNSPLHF
14 few TRBV7-3 CASSSGQNTGELFF
15 few TRBV5-1 CASSSGQTNTGELFF
14 NA TRBV21-1 CKPPRGLTNEKLFF
14 NA TRBV4-3 CASSQNRGRTEAFF
14 once TRBV4-3 CASSQVHDTYEQYF
15 few TRBV5-4 CASSSRTSGGETQYF
20 NA TRBV4-1 CASSQKSGGMITSNTGELFF
15 NA TRBV6-5 CASRLDRRGNTEAFF